The entry below gives a single TCR beta chain sequence along with its context. As yet, its antigen is unknown. This specimen comes from a study of T cells expressing NK-cell markers. Study-wide background: Sorted T-cell subsets CD3+CD56+NKG2C+, CD3+CD56+NKG2C- and CD3+CD56-NKG2C+ were TCR beta-sequenced. There were seven HCMV-seropositive donors and one seronegative donor among the eight sequenced.

Findings of the study overall: Expanded clones of NKG2C+ T cells had an unclear HCMV specificity.

Synthesis of TCR beta cDNA relied on 5'RACE template switching carrying UMIs. TCRdb reworked the 5' RACE reads into one entry per CDR3 protein, no DNA. This sample's clone table lists 450,000 to 600,000 distinct CDR3 sequences. The germline gives CDR1 SGHVS, CDR2 FNYEAQ. The CDR3 contains 15 residues. The sample consisted of blood T cells: a sorted CD56 or NKG2C T cell subset, CD4+ or CD8+ T cells, or bulk PBMC T cells (not recorded which). V is TRBV7-6 and J is TRBJ2-5; without DNA, the TCRdb call of TRBD1 cannot be checked. This sequence was found in a man between 18 and 35 years old in good health. The CDR3 is CASSRPTGSAETQYF.